What follows are 2 T cell receptor beta chains derived from one specimen sequenced in a study of CD8 T cells in Susac syndrome. Random hexamers were used to reverse transcribe 0.5 to 1 ug of RNA. TCRdb reprocessed the immunoSEQ multiplex PCR reads with MiXCR, giving one entry per CDR3 protein. Of about 210,000 distinct CDR3 sequences listed, 95% are singletons. Sequenced: CD4+ T cells from PBMCs. The source is a human donor with multiple sclerosis.

V gene TRBV20-1 combines with J gene TRBJ1-1, with no clear D. The CDR3 runs 12 residues. The V end was cut by 1 base, the J end by 7 bases, with 10 bases between. Germline-derived CDR1 and CDR2 are DFQATT and SNEGSKA (reference sequence). The CDR3 loop reads CSARGGGGEAFF. The CDR3 bases are TGCAGTGCTAGAGGAGGTGGCGGTGAAGCTTTCTTT.

The chain couples TRBV20-1 to TRBJ2-7; TRBD2 agrees at 10 bases. CDR3 length: 16 residues. Trimming removed 3 bases from V and 4 bases from J; junction bases left unmatched: 12. Germline loops: CDR1 DFQATT, CDR2 SNEGSKA (reference sequence). CDR3 sequence (DNA): TGCAGTGCTAGGCCCTCCTCTAGCGGGAGTGGGTACGAGCAGTACTTC. As protein: CSARPSSSGSGYEQYF.